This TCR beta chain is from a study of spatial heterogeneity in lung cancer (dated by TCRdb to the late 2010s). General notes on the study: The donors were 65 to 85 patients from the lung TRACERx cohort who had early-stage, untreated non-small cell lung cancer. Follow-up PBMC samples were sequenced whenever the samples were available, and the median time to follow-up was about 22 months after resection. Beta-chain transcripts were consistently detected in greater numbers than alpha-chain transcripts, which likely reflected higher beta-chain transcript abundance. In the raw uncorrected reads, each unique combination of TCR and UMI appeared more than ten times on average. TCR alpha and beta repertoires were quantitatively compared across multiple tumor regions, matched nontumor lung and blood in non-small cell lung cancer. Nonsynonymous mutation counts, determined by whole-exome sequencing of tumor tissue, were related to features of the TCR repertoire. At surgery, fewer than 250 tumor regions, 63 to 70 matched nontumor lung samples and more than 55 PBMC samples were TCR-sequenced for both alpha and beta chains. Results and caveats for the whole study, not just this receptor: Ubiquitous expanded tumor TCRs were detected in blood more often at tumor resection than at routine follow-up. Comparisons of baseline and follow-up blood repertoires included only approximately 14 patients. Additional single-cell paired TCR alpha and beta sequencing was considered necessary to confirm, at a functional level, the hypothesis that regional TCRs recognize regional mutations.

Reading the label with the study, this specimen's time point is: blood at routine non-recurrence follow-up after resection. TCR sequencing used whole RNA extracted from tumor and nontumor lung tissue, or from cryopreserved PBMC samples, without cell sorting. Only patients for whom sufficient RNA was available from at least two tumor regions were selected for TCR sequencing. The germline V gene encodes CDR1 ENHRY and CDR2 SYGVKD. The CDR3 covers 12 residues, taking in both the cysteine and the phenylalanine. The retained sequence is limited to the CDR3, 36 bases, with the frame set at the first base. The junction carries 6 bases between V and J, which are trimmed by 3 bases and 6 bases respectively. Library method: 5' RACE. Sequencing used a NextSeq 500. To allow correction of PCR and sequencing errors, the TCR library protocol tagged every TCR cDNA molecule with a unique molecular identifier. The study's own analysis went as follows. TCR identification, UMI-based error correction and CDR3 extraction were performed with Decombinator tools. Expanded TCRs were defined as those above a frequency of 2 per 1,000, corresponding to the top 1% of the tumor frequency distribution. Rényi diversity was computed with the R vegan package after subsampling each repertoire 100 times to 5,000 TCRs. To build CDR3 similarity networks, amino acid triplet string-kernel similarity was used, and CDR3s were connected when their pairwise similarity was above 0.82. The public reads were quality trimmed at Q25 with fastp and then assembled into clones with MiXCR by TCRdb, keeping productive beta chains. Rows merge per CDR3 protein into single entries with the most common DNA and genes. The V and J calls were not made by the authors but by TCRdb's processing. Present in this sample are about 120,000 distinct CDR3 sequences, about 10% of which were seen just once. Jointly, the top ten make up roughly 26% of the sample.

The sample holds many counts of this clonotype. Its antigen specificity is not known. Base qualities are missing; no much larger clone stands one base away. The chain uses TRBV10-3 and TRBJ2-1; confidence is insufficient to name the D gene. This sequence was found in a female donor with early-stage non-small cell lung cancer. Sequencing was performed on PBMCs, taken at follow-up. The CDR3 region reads CAISDLGNEQFF. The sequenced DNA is TGTGCCATCAGTGACCTCGGCAATGAGCAGTTCTTC.